These 19 T cell receptor beta chains were all obtained from the same sample, sequenced in a study of T cells in tuberculosis. Profiled with immunoSEQ multiplex PCR; TCRdb holds only in-frame clones, not every one. The sample consists of 25,000 to 35,000 clones, more than 80% of them appearing once. Sequencing was performed on PBMCs. These receptors came from a donor between 10 and 29 years old with latent tuberculosis or without tuberculosis infection.

The V and J genes are TRBV7-9 and TRBJ2-7; unclear D gene. The CDR3 spans 17 residues. CDR1 is SEHNR, CDR2 FQNEAQ, per germline (reference sequence). The V end lost 3 bases, the J end lost 1 base, and 19 bases lay between the germline ends. CDR3 DNA: TGTGCCAGCAGCTTTACACGAGCCGGGTCCTCATCCTACGAGCAGTACTTC. Its protein is CASSFTRAGSSSYEQYF.

The chain uses TRBV18 and TRBJ1-5, with 7 nucleotides matching TRBD1. The CDR3 has 14 amino acids. After removal of 6 bases from V and 2 bases from J, the junction contained 4 bases not matched to a gene. The germline CDR1 and CDR2 sequences are KGHSH and LQKENI. DNA for the CDR3: TGTGCCAGCTCTCTTACAGGGGGCAATCAGCCCCAGCATTTT. Translation: CASSLTGGNQPQHF.

This clone was recorded only once. The chain recombines TRBV4-2 with TRBJ2-7, with D possibly being TRBD1 (6 bases). The length of the CDR3 is 16 residues. Germline V gene sequence: CDR1 LGHNA, CDR2 YNFKEQ. The V gene lost 4 bases and the J gene lost 2 bases, with 18 bases spanning the gap. CDR3 loop: CASSPGVQAPTYEQYF. The CDR3 region has the DNA TGTGCCAGCAGCCCAGGGGTCCAGGCGCCGACCTACGAGCAGTACTTC.

The chain joins TRBV7-9 to TRBJ1-1, with D uncertain. V was trimmed by 2 bases and J by 0 bases, leaving 4 bases between them. The CDR3 sequence is 13 residues long. In germline, CDR1 is SEHNR, CDR2 FQNEAQ (reference sequence). The DNA for the CDR3 is TGTGCCAGCAGCTTATACATGAACACTGAAGCTTTCTTT. Protein product: CASSLYMNTEAFF.

The sample holds one count of this clone. The genes are TRBV7-9 and TRBJ2-2, with D possibly matching TRBD1 (5 bases). CDR1 and CDR2 from the germline V gene are SEHNR and FQNEAQ (reference sequence). CDR3 length equals 15 residues. The ends were cut back, 0 bases at V and 4 bases at J, with 9 bases in the middle. The CDR3 is CASSLAGQITGELFF. The CDR3 DNA is TGTGCCAGCAGCTTAGCGGGGCAGATCACCGGGGAGCTGTTTTTT. The full variable domain, in which reference TRBV7-9 and TRBJ2-2 provide the parts outside the CDR3, is DTGVSQNPRHKITKRGQNVTFRCDPISEHNRLYWYRQTLGQGPEFLTYFQNEAQLEKSRLLSDRFSAERPKGSFSTLEIQRTEQGDSAMYLCASSLAGQITGELFFGEGSRLTVL.

The gene calls are TRBV19 and TRBJ2-3; 8 bases map to TRBD2. The CDR3 is made up of 16 amino acids. With V trimmed by 4 bases and J by 3 bases, 9 bases remained unmatched. Germline assignment: CDR1 LNHDA and CDR2 SQIVND (reference sequence). CDR3 loop: CASSNRGGGATDTQYF. CDR3 coding DNA: TGTGCCAGTAGTAACCGGGGGGGCGGGGCAACAGATACGCAGTATTTT.

The chain recombines TRBV19 with TRBJ1-5; D is ambiguous. V was pared by 5 bases and J by 3 bases, with 14 bases between. The CDR3 sequence is 15 residues long. In germline, CDR1 is LNHDA, CDR2 SQIVND (reference sequence). The CDR3 is CASSPSDSYNQPQHF. CDR3 bases: TGTGCCAGTAGTCCCTCCGACTCGTACAATCAGCCCCAGCATTTT. Looking up the rest from reference TRBV19 and TRBJ1-5 gives the full variable domain: DGGITQSPKYLFRKEGQNVTLSCEQNLNHDAMYWYRQDPGQGLRLIYYSQIVNDFQKGDIAEGYSVSREKKESFPLTVTSAQKNPTAFYLCASSPSDSYNQPQHFGDGTRLSIL.

V is TRBV9 and J is TRBJ1-2, with TRBD1 as a possible D gene (6 bases). The ends were cut back, 0 bases at V and 8 bases at J, with 14 bases in the middle. This CDR3 is 14 amino acids long. Germline lookup yields CDR1 SGDLS and CDR2 YYNGEE. CDR3 sequence: CASSVEAGVGGYTF. CDR3 nucleotides: TGTGCCAGCAGCGTAGAAGCAGGGGTCGGCGGCTACACCTTC. The entire variable domain, with the rest obtained from reference TRBV9 and TRBJ1-2, is as follows: DSGVTQTPKHLITATGQRVTLRCSPRSGDLSVYWYQQSLDQGLQFLIQYYNGEERAKGNILERFSAQQFPDLHSELNLSSLELGDSALYFCASSVEAGVGGYTFGSGTRLTVV.

Notes on this clone: This same CDR3 is encoded by further DNA sequences in the sample. CDR3 amino acids: CASSQAEGQRIYGYTF. DNA for the CDR3: TGTGCCAGCAGCCAGGCCGAGGGACAGCGCATATATGGCTACACCTTC. The rearrangement joins TRBV4-2 to TRBJ1-2; 7 bases line up with TRBD1. This CDR3 spans 16 amino acids. Per germline, CDR1 LGHNA and CDR2 YNFKEQ. J was trimmed by 5 bases and V by 3 bases; bases with no gene match: 12.

This chain joins TRBV5-1 and TRBJ2-3; D may be TRBD2 (6 bases). The CDR3 sequence is 16 residues long. Germline CDR1 and CDR2: SGHRS and YFSETQ. V was shortened by 5 bases and J by 3 bases, with 19 bases between the two germline ends. DNA of the CDR3: TGCGCCAGCAGATATGGGGACTGGTCCTGGACAGATACGCAGTATTTT. It yields the protein CASRYGDWSWTDTQYF.

This chain uses TRBV23-1 with TRBJ2-1; TRBD1 might be the D (6 bases). TRBV23-1 is reported as an ORF; its role is uncertain. The CDR3 sequence is 13 residues long. The V end was cut by 1 base, the J end by 7 bases, with 8 bases between. CDR3 in DNA: TGCGCCAGCAGTCAATGGACAGTAAATGAGCAGTTCTTC. Protein product: CASSQWTVNEQFF.

The chain couples TRBV29-1 to TRBJ2-2; 8 positions agree with TRBD2. This CDR3 spans 13 amino acids. The germline gives CDR1 SQVTM, CDR2 ANQGSEA. J lost 6 bases, V lost 5 bases, and 5 bases had no gene match. In DNA, the CDR3 is TGCAGCGTTCCGGGAGGGCGGGCCGGGGAGCTGTTTTTT. Translated, it gives CSVPGGRAGELFF.

The rearrangement joins TRBV7-8 to TRBJ1-4; D is perhaps TRBD1 (5 bases). Deletions cut 1 base from V and 0 bases from J, with 15 bases between. The CDR3 covers 18 residues. Germline assignment: CDR1 SGHVS and CDR2 FQNEAQ. The CDR3 sequence: CASSLEEFGHTTNEKLFF. CDR3 DNA: TGTGCCAGCAGCTTAGAGGAGTTCGGACATACAACTAATGAAAAACTGTTTTTT.

CDR3 residues: CASRRGGGRGDNEQFF. The CDR3 DNA follows: TGTGCCAGCAGGAGGGGAGGCGGGAGAGGCGACAATGAGCAGTTCTTC. The chain carries TRBV2 and TRBJ2-1, with 7 positions matching TRBD2. Germline V gives CDR1 SNHLY, CDR2 FYNNEI. The CDR3 sequence is 16 residues long. The trim removed 6 bases at V and 5 bases at J, leaving 13 bases unmatched.

The V gene is TRBV28, the J gene TRBJ1-2; 9 bases match TRBD1. V dropped 5 bases and J dropped 4; count of bases not matched to a gene: 11. The CDR3 runs 16 residues. CDR1 is MDHEN and CDR2 is SYDVKM in the germline V gene. CDR3 nucleotides: TGTGCCAGCAGTCTCCGGACAGGGGCGCAGATCTATGGCTACACCTTC. Amino acids: CASSLRTGAQIYGYTF.

The chain has TRBV28 and TRBJ2-5, with 9 bases lining up with TRBD1. The junction had 8 bases not matched to a gene; V was cut back by 5 bases and J by 7 bases. Germline values: CDR1 MDHEN, CDR2 SYDVKM. CDR3 length: 14 residues. The chain's CDR3 is CASSPRTGEGTQYF. CDR3 sequence (DNA): TGTGCCAGCAGTCCCCGGACAGGGGAGGGGACCCAGTACTTC.

The V and J genes are TRBV19 and TRBJ2-5; D gene uncertain. V lost 7 bases, J lost 10 bases, and 19 bases lay in between. The CDR3 loop spans 13 amino acids. CDR1 is LNHDA and CDR2 is SQIVND in the germline V gene (reference sequence). CDR3 sequence (DNA): TGTGCCAGTATTGGTCCAGCCCAGAGGAACCAGTACTTC. It yields the protein CASIGPAQRNQYF.

The chain combines TRBV7-9 with TRBJ2-1; weak D call: TRBD1 (5 bases). CDR1 and CDR2 from the germline V gene are SEHNR and FQNEAQ (reference sequence). There are 15 residues in the CDR3. V was trimmed by 2 bases and J by 4 bases, leaving 12 bases between them. This CDR3 reads CASSLMGQGYNEQFF. The DNA for the CDR3 is TGTGCCAGCAGCTTAATGGGGCAGGGTTACAATGAGCAGTTCTTC.

V and J are TRBV7-9 and TRBJ2-1; TRBD2 might be the D (5 bases). The CDR3 covers 17 residues. Trimming took 0 bases from V and 4 from J, leaving 16 bases between them. In germline, CDR1 is SEHNR, CDR2 FQNEAQ (reference sequence). In nucleotides, the CDR3 is TGTGCCAGCAGCTTAGCGGCTAGCCTTCGGGGTTACAATGAGCAGTTCTTC. It specifies CASSLAASLRGYNEQFF.